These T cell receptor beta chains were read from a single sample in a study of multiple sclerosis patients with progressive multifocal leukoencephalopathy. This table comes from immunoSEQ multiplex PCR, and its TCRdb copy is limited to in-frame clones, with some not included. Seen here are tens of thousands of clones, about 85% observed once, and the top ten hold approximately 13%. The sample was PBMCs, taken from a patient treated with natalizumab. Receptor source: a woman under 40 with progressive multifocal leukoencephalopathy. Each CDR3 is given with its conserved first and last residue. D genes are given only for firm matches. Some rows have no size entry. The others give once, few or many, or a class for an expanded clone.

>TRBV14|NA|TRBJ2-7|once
CASSQVSSLEQYF
TGTGCCAGCAGCCAAGTCAGTTCGCTCGAGCAGTACTTC
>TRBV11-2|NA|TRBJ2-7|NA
CASSIGRSYEQYF
TGTGCCAGCAGCATTGGACGGAGCTACGAGCAGTACTTC
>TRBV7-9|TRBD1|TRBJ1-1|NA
CASSESRGQNTEAFF
TGTGCCAGCAGCGAGAGCAGGGGGCAGAACACTGAAGCTTTCTTT
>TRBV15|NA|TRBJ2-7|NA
CATSEWGNSYEQYF
TGTGCCACCAGCGAATGGGGGAACTCCTACGAGCAGTACTTC
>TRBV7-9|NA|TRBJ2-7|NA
CASSLTSGYEQYF
TGTGCCAGCAGCTTAACTTCGGGCTACGAGCAGTACTTC
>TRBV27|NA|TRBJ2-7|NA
CASSIGTAFREQYF
TGTGCCAGCAGTATCGGGACGGCCTTCCGCGAGCAGTACTTC
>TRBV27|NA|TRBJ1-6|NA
CASRGNSPLHF
TGTGCCAGCAGGGGCAATTCACCCCTCCACTTT
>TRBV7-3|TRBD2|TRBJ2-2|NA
CASSSVERGTNTGELFF
TGTGCCAGCAGCTCGGTGGAGCGGGGAACGAACACCGGGGAGCTGTTTTTT
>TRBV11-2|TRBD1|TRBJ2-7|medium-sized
CASSPGTGMNEQYF
TGTGCCAGCAGCCCGGGGACAGGGATGAACGAGCAGTACTTC
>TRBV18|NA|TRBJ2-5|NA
CASSSVPTTGGETQYF
TGTGCCAGCTCCTCGGTCCCAACGACCGGGGGAGAGACCCAGTACTTC
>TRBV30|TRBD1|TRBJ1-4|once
CAWRPGQARNEKLFF
TGTGCCTGGAGGCCCGGACAGGCTCGTAATGAAAAACTGTTTTTT
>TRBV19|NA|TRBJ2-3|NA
CASTLGWGTDTQYF
TGTGCCAGTACTCTAGGGTGGGGCACAGATACGCAGTATTTT
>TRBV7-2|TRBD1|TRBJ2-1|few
CASSPDREHEQFF
TGTGCCAGCAGCCCTGACAGGGAACATGAGCAGTTCTTC
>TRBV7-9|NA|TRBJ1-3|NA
CASSFQGSGNTIYF
TGTGCCAGCAGCTTTCAGGGGAGTGGAAACACCATATATTTT
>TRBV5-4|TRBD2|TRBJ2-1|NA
CASSLAGGNEQFF
TGTGCCAGCAGCTTGGCGGGGGGCAATGAGCAGTTCTTC
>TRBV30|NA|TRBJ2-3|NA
CAWSVQGPDTQYF
TGTGCCTGGAGTGTCCAGGGTCCAGATACGCAGTATTTT
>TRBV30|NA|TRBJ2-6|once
CACPRAPGANVLTF
TGTGCCTGCCCGCGAGCCCCCGGGGCCAACGTCCTGACTTTC
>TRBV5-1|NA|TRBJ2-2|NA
CASSLIDRYTGELFF
TGCGCCAGCAGCCTGATCGACAGATACACCGGGGAGCTGTTTTTT
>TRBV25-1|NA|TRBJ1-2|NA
CASSDGRYGYTF
TGTGCCAGCAGTGATGGGAGATATGGCTACACCTTC
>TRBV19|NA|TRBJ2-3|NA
CASSINIDADTQYF
TGTGCCAGTAGTATTAACATCGACGCGGATACGCAGTATTTT
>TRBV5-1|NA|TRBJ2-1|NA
CASTPLPDSFYNEQFF
TGCGCCAGCACCCCCCTCCCGGACTCGTTCTACAATGAGCAGTTCTTC
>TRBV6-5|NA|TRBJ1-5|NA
CASSDGGYNQPQHF
TGTGCCAGCAGTGACGGCGGGTACAATCAGCCCCAGCATTTT
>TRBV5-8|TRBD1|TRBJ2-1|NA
CASIGQGGNEQFF
TGTGCCAGCATAGGACAGGGAGGCAATGAGCAGTTCTTC
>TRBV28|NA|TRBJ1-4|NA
CASSFPSTNEKLFF
TGTGCCAGCAGTTTCCCGTCAACTAATGAAAAACTGTTTTTT
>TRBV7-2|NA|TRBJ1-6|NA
CASSLEQGRHNSPLHF
TGTGCCAGCAGCTTAGAGCAGGGGAGACATAATTCACCCCTCCACTTT
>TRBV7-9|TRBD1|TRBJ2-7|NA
CASSLALTGGGYEQYF
TGTGCCAGCAGCTTAGCCTTGACAGGGGGCGGGTACGAGCAGTACTTC
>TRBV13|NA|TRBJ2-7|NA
CASSLGGSSHAEQYF
TGTGCCAGCAGCTTAGGGGGTAGCTCCCATGCGGAGCAGTACTTC
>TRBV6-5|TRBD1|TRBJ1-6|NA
CASDNSGQGDSPLHF
TGTGCCAGCGATAACTCAGGGCAGGGGGATTCACCCCTCCACTTT
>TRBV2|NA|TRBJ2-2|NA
CASSGLGPRTGELFF
TGTGCCAGCAGTGGGTTAGGACCCCGGACCGGGGAGCTGTTTTTT
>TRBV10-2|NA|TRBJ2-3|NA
CASSESFGNTDTQYF
TGCGCCAGCAGTGAGTCGTTCGGGAACACAGATACGCAGTATTTT
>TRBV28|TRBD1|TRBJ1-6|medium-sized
CASSLGDRAGLRSPLHF
TGTGCCAGCAGTTTAGGGGACAGGGCAGGTTTAAGGTCACCCCTCCACTTT
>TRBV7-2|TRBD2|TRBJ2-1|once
CASLRASGPYNEQFF
TGTGCCAGCCTCCGGGCTAGCGGGCCCTACAATGAGCAGTTCTTC
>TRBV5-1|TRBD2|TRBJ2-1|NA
CASSPGGRTTPNEQFF
TGCGCCAGCAGCCCGGGGGGGCGAACCACGCCCAATGAGCAGTTCTTC
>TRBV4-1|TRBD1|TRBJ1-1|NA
CASSSSDRVEAFF
TGCGCCAGCAGCTCCTCGGACAGGGTAGAAGCTTTCTTT
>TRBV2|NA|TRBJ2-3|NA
CASIASGTDTQYF
TGTGCCAGCATTGCCAGCGGGACAGATACGCAGTATTTT
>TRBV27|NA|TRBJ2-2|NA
CASSFWKEFWSPPGELFF
TGTGCCAGCAGTTTCTGGAAGGAATTTTGGAGTCCTCCCGGGGAGCTGTTTTTT
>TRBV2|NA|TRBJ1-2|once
CASLYRVNYGYTF
TGTGCCAGCCTATACAGGGTGAACTATGGCTACACCTTC
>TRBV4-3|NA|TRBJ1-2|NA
CASSQGEGGRLSGYTF
TGCGCCAGCAGCCAGGGGGAAGGAGGGAGGCTTTCAGGCTACACCTTC
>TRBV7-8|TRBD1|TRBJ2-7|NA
CASSLTQGHSYEQYF
TGTGCCAGCAGCTTAACACAGGGGCATTCCTACGAGCAGTACTTC
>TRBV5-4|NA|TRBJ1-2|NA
CASSQLGGGTQGYTF
TGCGCCAGCAGCCAACTGGGCGGGGGGACACAGGGCTACACCTTC